The 15 T cell receptor beta chains below all came from one sample that was sequenced in a study of T cells expressing NK-cell markers. TCRdb re-called the 5' RACE reads and shows each CDR3 protein once, DNA omitted. This sample's table reports fewer than 400,000 distinct CDR3 sequences. The sample comprised blood T cells: a sorted CD56 or NKG2C T cell subset, CD4+ or CD8+ T cells, or bulk PBMC T cells (not recorded which). These receptor sequences come from a man aged 18-70 years in good health.

The chain uses TRBV15 and TRBJ2-1; TCRdb's assignment of TRBD2 cannot be checked, as there is no DNA. CDR1 and CDR2 (germline): LNHNV, YYDKDF (reference sequence). The CDR3 totals 14 residues. CDR3 amino acids: CATSRAGSGGIQFF.

The V and J genes are TRBV6-1 and TRBJ1-1. Germline CDR1 and CDR2: MNHNS and SASEGT. This CDR3 comprises 14 residues. CDR3 amino acids: CASSKGYGNTEAFF.

The V gene is TRBV20-1, the J gene TRBJ2-7; TCRdb outputs TRBD2, but without DNA this stays unchecked. Germline V gene sequence: CDR1 DFQATT, CDR2 SNEGSKA (reference sequence). The CDR3 totals 14 residues. This chain's CDR3 is CSARAGTSGVVQYF.

This chain connects TRBV2 to TRBJ1-2. Germline V gene lookup returns CDR1 SNHLY and CDR2 FYNNEI. CDR3 size: 12 residues. The CDR3 reads CASKRLEGGYTF.

The chain combines TRBV5-1 with TRBJ1-1; TCRdb returns TRBD1, unconfirmable since there is no DNA. The CDR3 is made up of 16 amino acids. Germline V gene data show CDR1 as SGHRS and CDR2 as YFSETQ. The CDR3 here is CASSWRGDIMNTEAFF.

The chain joins TRBV6-1 to TRBJ1-4; TCRdb names TRBD1, which stays unverified in the absence of DNA. The germline V gene has CDR1 MNHNS and CDR2 SASEGT. The length of the CDR3 is 14 residues. The CDR3 protein is CASRRGRNNEKLFF.

The rearrangement links TRBV5-1 to TRBJ1-2. CDR3 size: 19 residues. Looked up from germline, CDR1 is SGHRS and CDR2 is YFSETQ. The CDR3 loop is CASSSPRPTWDGEFYGYTF.

This chain connects TRBV6-1 to TRBJ2-3; TCRdb picks TRBD2, but there is no DNA to check that call. Germline CDR1 and CDR2: MNHNS and SASEGT. The CDR3 has 14 residues. This CDR3 is CASSRTISTDTQYF.

The chain has TRBV7-6 and TRBJ2-5. Germline V gene data show CDR1 as SGHVS and CDR2 as FNYEAQ. CDR3 length: 15 residues. CDR3 in amino acids: CASSLVTLAGETQYF.

The gene calls are TRBV2 and TRBJ2-2; TCRdb reports TRBD1, a call that lacks DNA to check it against. In germline, CDR1 is SNHLY, CDR2 FYNNEI. The CDR3 totals 17 residues. The CDR3 loop is CASSERRAGINTGELFF.

This sequence joins TRBV5-4 and TRBJ2-5; checking the TCRdb D call of TRBD2 is not possible without DNA. The germline V gene has CDR1 SGHNT and CDR2 YYREEE (reference sequence). This CDR3 spans 15 amino acids. The CDR3 sequence is CASTDSGGNQETQYF. Full variable domain (rest looked up from reference TRBV5-4 and TRBJ2-5): ETGVTQSPTHLIKTRGQQVTLRCSSQSGHNTVSWYQQALGQGPQFIFQYYREEENGRGNFPPRFSGLQFPNYSSELNVNALELDDSALYLCASTDSGGNQETQYFGPGTRLLVL.

The chain carries TRBV29-1 and TRBJ2-2; TCRdb returns TRBD1, unconfirmable since there is no DNA. This CDR3 is built from 15 residues. Germline values: CDR1 SQVTM, CDR2 ANQGSEA. The CDR3 spells CSVRWAGANTGELFF.

The rearrangement uses TRBV12-3 or TRBV12-4 and TRBJ1-4. CDR3 length: 13 residues. CDR3 residues: CASSLALGVGLFF.

The chain recombines TRBV27 with TRBJ1-5; TCRdb calls TRBD1, which cannot be checked without DNA. CDR1 is MNHEY and CDR2 is SMNVEV in the germline V gene (reference sequence). The CDR3 is 15 residues long. The CDR3 reads CASSIRGLGNQPQHF.

This sequence joins TRBV11-2 and TRBJ2-7; TCRdb designates TRBD2, a call that cannot be tested without DNA. The CDR3 totals 18 residues. Germline V gene sequence: CDR1 SGHAT, CDR2 FQNNGV. The CDR3 region is CASSLRAASGGPLNEQYF. The full variable domain, with the rest looked up from reference TRBV11-2 and TRBJ2-7, is EAGVAQSPRYKIIEKRQSVAFWCNPISGHATLYWYQQILGQGPKLLIQFQNNGVVDDSQLPKDRFSAERLKGVDSTLKIQPAKLEDSAVYLCASSLRAASGGPLNEQYFGPGTRLTVT.